Sequencing of this T cell receptor beta chain was carried out in a study of blood T cell repertoires in COVID-19. The data were produced by immunoSEQ multiplex PCR, yet TCRdb's version contains in-frame clones alone and is incomplete. The sample yields just over 650,000 clones, just under 90% seen once. Germline CDR1 MNHEY, CDR2 SMNVEV (reference sequence). This CDR3 is 13 amino acids long. Trimming stripped 3 bases from V and 8 bases from J, with 11 bases between. The gene calls are TRBV27 and TRBJ2-1; D remains unclear. The sequence came from a young woman with acute or convalescent COVID-19. Sample: peripheral blood. The CDR3 region has the DNA TGTGCCAGCAGTTTCTACGGTCTCCATGAGCAGTTCTTC. As protein: CASSFYGLHEQFF.